This TCR beta chain originates from a study of cytomegalovirus exposure and HLA in healthy donors (dated by TCRdb to the late 2010s). Concerning the study at large: According to an earlier analysis of 587 of the donors, some 180 million T cells yielded roughly 100 million unique TCR beta sequences and roughly 280 Gb of sequence data. An early release covering 550 to 700 HLA-typed donors comprised about 310 gigabases of sequencing data and roughly 85 million unique TCR sequences. Of the roughly 390 genotyped donors, 75% to 85% were placed in the genetic ancestry cluster associated with self-reported Caucasian donors. The aim of the study was to test whether cataloging public T cell receptors could identify signatures of past pathogen exposure. The study used immunosequencing to profile the T cell repertoires of hundreds of subjects and linked those repertoires to cytomegalovirus serostatus. A separate validation cohort of roughly 120 different subjects was used in addition to the roughly 620-subject first cohort. To predict cytomegalovirus infection status, the study combined high-throughput TCR immunosequencing, statistical association of individual TCRs with disease status, and machine learning. In a later analysis, previously published TCR beta repertoires from hundreds of donors were re-analyzed and high-resolution HLA genotyping was added so that TCR occurrence patterns could be studied. Rather than using new phenotypic data, the later analysis identified candidate immune exposures from TCR beta sequences and from how often those sequences occurred across donors. To decide whether each TCR beta V gene segment behaved as functional or pseudogenic, an earlier analysis of some 600 of the donors relied on high-throughput TCR beta sequencing. Alongside the repertoire data, information on donor age, sex, ethnicity and CMV serostatus was compiled. A later genetic analysis used genome-wide SNP genotypes for about 60% of the roughly 700 donors, treating that subset as a discovery cohort. Every discovery cohort repertoire had been produced on one sequencing platform. Both class I and class II loci were covered by HLA typing, at four-digit resolution. The number of typed donors differed by locus: about 620-640 for A, B, C, DRB1 and DQB1; 522 for DQA1; approximately 610 for DPA1; and some 430 for DPB1. A handful of DR-DQ haplotypes were treated as single units for association and clustering because of strong linkage in the cohort. Across 398 genotyped donors of the cohort, an average of approximately 240,000 unique TCR beta nucleotide sequences per donor were sequenced, and 15% to 20% of those sequences were non-productive. Overall study results and their limits: In both the original and validation cohorts, the classifier was reported to diagnose cytomegalovirus status with high specificity and sensitivity. CMV serostatus was the only immune exposure information available for the cohort. Specific HLA alleles were associated with 15,000 to 20,000 TCR beta sequences at a false discovery rate of 0.05 in a later analysis. Correlated functional status among segregating V segments might reflect linkage disequilibrium, but an unknown experimental factor could not be ruled out. In an earlier analysis of some 500 of the donors, most TCR beta V segments were observed in productive rearrangements about 87% or about 30% of the time, broadly matching IMGT annotations. In a later genetic analysis, a missense DCLRE1C variant was associated with V-gene and J-gene trimming of TCR beta chains, and the association was replicated in an independent cohort. According to the authors, the approach could potentially be generalized to other disease states and immunological phenotypes. A later analysis found that TCR association rates varied across HLA loci, with DRB1 alleles showing the most associated TCRs and HLA-C alleles the fewest. In a later analysis, HLA-associated TCR beta chains showed more clonal expansion and lower generation probabilities than non-associated chains that were equally common. A cluster of highly shared sequence variants was judged likely to represent a technical artifact of the sequencing pipeline. Because HLA typing was unavailable for some donors at each locus, only the typed subset was used in association tests. In the study, around 160 TCR beta chains were listed as associated with cytomegalovirus. In this cohort, only TCR beta chains were sequenced, and detectable features were limited by the absence of alpha or paired-chain data. According to a later analysis, parvovirus B19, influenza, CMV and Epstein-Barr virus appeared linked to several top co-occurrence clusters. Presence/absence analyses assumed roughly uniform sequencing depth across donors, an assumption that may not hold. A further reported finding was that TCR beta sequences accurately predicted the HLA-A and HLA-B alleles for most subjects in the first cohort. Most CMV-associated TCR beta chains appeared to be HLA-restricted in a later analysis, and the HLA associations seemed to be driven largely by CMV exposure. The earlier analysis of 450 to 700 of the donors excluded roughly 17 rarely observed V segments, including chromosome 9 orphons, because counts were too low. While some public TCRs were present in many individuals, most TCR sequences turned up only very rarely across donors. When HLA alleles, especially DR and DQ, strongly co-occurred, attributing TCR associations to individual alleles was difficult. In vitro tests confirmed that a few of the cytomegalovirus-associated TCR beta chains recognize cytomegalovirus antigens. A later genetic analysis reported fewer N-insertions in productive TCRs among donors in an Asian-associated ancestry cluster than the roughly 670-donor mean.

Libraries were constructed by the immunoSEQ multiplex PCR assay. A mixture of 60 forward primers for TCR Vbeta segments and 13 reverse primers for TCR Jbeta segments was used in the multiplex PCR. The CDR3 region of rearranged TCR beta genes was amplified from genomic DNA by a multiplex PCR assay. Amplified TCR beta libraries were sequenced as 87-base-pair reads on the Illumina HiSeq System. Regarding the original processing steps: A later analysis tallied 75 million to 85 million unique TCR beta chains across the 640 or so repertoires, and about 12 million of those chains were shared by two or more donors. To remove PCR and sequencing errors, raw reads were error-corrected and collapsed into unique sequences using a nearest-neighbor algorithm that merged closely related sequences. CDR3 sequences were aligned to IMGT reference sequences to assign V, D and J gene segments. For a sequence to be retained, a match of at least six nucleotides to both a V gene segment and a J gene segment was required. A rearrangement counted as productive if the CDR3 had no stop codons and remained in frame with V and J, and every other rearrangement counted as non-productive. CDR3 was defined according to IMGT convention as the region running from the second conserved V-encoded cysteine to the conserved J-encoded phenylalanine. Sequences without an unambiguous match to a single V gene segment were excluded from the earlier analysis of several hundred of the donors. An earlier analysis of over 450 of the donors classified V segments as functional when productive rearrangements were above 56.7% and as segregating when the standard deviation between donors was above 5%. A statistical classification framework was built to diagnose cytomegalovirus status from the catalog of TCR beta chain sequences. V and J gene assignment, in a later analysis, came from comparing TCR nucleotide sequences with IMGT/GENE-DB human TR gene sequences. The TCRdist pipeline was used in a later analysis to assign CDR3 sequences and most-parsimonious VDJ recombination scenarios. In a later analysis, every TCR beta chain was defined by the combination of its CDR3 amino acid sequence and its V-gene family, and reads without a unique V-gene family were dropped. A later analysis removed several hundred highly shared, low-generation-probability nucleotide sequences to deal with suspected cross-contamination and a sequencing artifact. A later analysis calculated a clonal expansion index for each public chain from normalized within-repertoire ranks of inferred template counts. A later analysis computed generation probabilities with a VDJ recombination model fitted to out-of-frame rearrangements, and checked the results against IGoR. Hypergeometric tests were used in a later analysis to score TCR-TCR, TCR-HLA and TCR-CMV co-occurrence, with a repertoire-size bias correction applied to the TCR pairs. A later analysis estimated false discovery rates by permuting HLA or CMV assignments 20 times. In a later analysis, co-occurring TCRs were grouped using DBSCAN, with TCRdist sequence similarity added in when clustering inside HLA-allele-positive subsets. Co-occurrence clustering excluded repertoires with fewer than 30,000 or more than 120,000 public chains, plus five with anomalous nucleotide sharing. Sourced from immuneACCESS, this table was stored by TCRdb with only in-frame sequences that have V and J called. A share of the clones is absent; for the studies checked, an unresolved V gene accounts for under half, and the remainder has no known explanation. The V and J calls and clone size are taken from that table; D and trimming were inferred from the DNA. This sample has around 160,000 clones in its table, and around 79% of those were observed once. The ten largest account for 3% of the sample.

Remarks on this clone: Its specific antigen is unknown. Nothing much larger sits one base from this clone, and base qualities are not available.

The cohort was made up of hundreds of healthy bone marrow donors. Cohort members were all nominally healthy when sampled, although unrecorded immune exposures were likely present. The donor was CMV seropositive and was included in the group of 250 to 300 seropositive cohort members. A peripheral blood sample was provided by each donor, and peripheral blood mononuclear cells were used for TCR beta sequencing. The Qiagen DNeasy Blood Extraction Kit was used to extract genomic DNA from the blood cell samples. Material: PBMCs. The receptor was isolated from a man aged 40-50 years in good health and CMV-seropositive.

The DNA reads TGTGCCTGGAGTGTAAGCTTAGCCTACGAGCAGTACTTC. Its protein reads: CAWSVSLAYEQYF. The chain is assembled from TRBV30 and TRBJ2-7; no D gene can be assigned with confidence. From its cysteine to its phenylalanine, the CDR3 spans 13 amino acids. CDR3 DNA only is kept here, 39 bases in frame from base 1. According to the germline V gene (reference sequence), CDR1 reads GTSNPN and CDR2 reads SVGIG. V was cut back by 0 bases and J by 2 bases, leaving a gap of 8 bases between them. Reference TRBV30 and TRBJ2-7 genes cover what lies past the CDR3, so the full variable domain is SQTIHQWPATLVQPVGSPLSLECTVEGTSNPNLYWYRQAAGRGLQLLFYSVGIGQISSEVPQNLSASRPQDRQFILSSKKLLLSDSGFYLCAWSVSLAYEQYFGPGTRLTVT.